This TCR beta chain was observed in a study of cytomegalovirus exposure and HLA in healthy donors. This CDR3 has 13 amino acids. V lost 8 bases and J 5 bases, leaving 13 bases between the germline ends. Germline lookup yields CDR1 MNHNS and CDR2 SASEGT. Method: immunoSEQ multiplex PCR; TCRdb's copy keeps in-frame clones and lacks some. The table has roughly 73,000 clones, roughly 95% seen once; the top ten hold roughly 3.3%. Sequenced input: PBMCs. The chain carries TRBV6-1 and TRBJ2-1, with D perhaps matching TRBD2 (6 bases). The receptor was derived from a man between 18 and 35 years old in good health and CMV-seronegative. The CDR3 coding sequence is TGTGCCAGCGATAGGAGGGACCACAATGAGCAGTTCTTC. It specifies CASDRRDHNEQFF.